Below, 19 T cell receptor beta chains from the same sample are listed, as sequenced in a study of T cell repertoires in cytomegalovirus infection. MiXCR, applied by TCRdb to the reads, yields one record per CDR3 protein. The data show fewer than 300,000 distinct CDR3 sequences, roughly 26% seen once. Source material: PBMCs. Receptors originate from a human donor in good health (CMV status not recorded). Some clones in this sample may be carry-over from other donors' samples.

Ten or more counts support this clonotype. The gene calls are TRBV7-2 and TRBJ2-7; D is perhaps TRBD2 (6 bases). Between the trimmed V and J ends, which lost 5 bases and 6 bases, there was a span of 17 bases. This CDR3 is built from 14 residues. Germline V gene sequence: CDR1 SGHTA, CDR2 FQGNSA. The CDR3: CASSPLAGSAEQYF. The CDR3 DNA reads TGTGCCAGCAGCCCCTTGGCGGGGTCCGCCGAGCAGTACTTC.

This clonotype was detected a few times. The chain is built from TRBV20-1 and TRBJ1-1; D gene ambiguous. The germline gives CDR1 DFQATT, CDR2 SNEGSKA (reference sequence). Trimming took 0 bases from V and 8 from J, leaving 7 bases between them. The CDR3 has 11 residues. The CDR3 spells CSARDTEEAFF. CDR3 sequence (DNA): TGCAGTGCTAGAGATACAGAGGAAGCTTTCTTT.

The genes are TRBV11-3 and TRBJ2-5; 11 bases are a match to TRBD1. The CDR3 sequence is 17 residues long. V gave up 3 bases and J gave up 1 base; unmatched junction bases: 7. CDR1 SGHNT and CDR2 YENEEA come from the germline V gene. The CDR3 is CASSLGSGTGGQETQYF. CDR3 sequence (DNA): TGTGCCAGCAGCTTGGGCTCCGGGACAGGGGGCCAAGAGACCCAGTACTTC.

The rearrangement links TRBV20-1 to TRBJ2-7; no clear D gene. The germline V gene encodes CDR1 DFQATT and CDR2 SNEGSKA (reference sequence). The germline V and J ends were trimmed by 0 bases and 3 bases, with 9 bases remaining between them. This CDR3 spans 13 amino acids. The CDR3 coding sequence is TGCAGTGCTAGAGATTACGGCCACTACGAGCAGTACTTC. Translation gives CSARDYGHYEQYF.

This rearrangement joins TRBV11-3 to TRBJ2-2; weak D call: TRBD2 (6 bases). CDR1 is SGHNT, CDR2 YENEEA, per germline. Between the trimmed V and J ends, which lost 1 base and 6 bases, there was a span of 15 bases. The CDR3 has 16 amino acids. CDR3 loop: CASSLGGGTVAGELFF. CDR3 nucleotide sequence: TGTGCCAGCAGCTTAGGCGGCGGGACGGTGGCCGGGGAGCTGTTTTTT.

The CDR3 protein is CASKTPGGSGGRLDTQYF. DNA for the CDR3: TGTGCCAGCAAAACACCGGGGGGCAGCGGGGGCCGGCTGGATACGCAGTATTTT. The chain links TRBV6-6 to TRBJ2-3; TRBD2 matches at 8 bases. The CDR3 is made up of 18 amino acids. CDR1 MNHNY and CDR2 SVGAGI come from the germline V gene (reference sequence). V lost 7 bases to trimming and J lost 6 bases; unmatched junction nucleotides: 21.

This chain links TRBV27 with TRBJ2-5, with 10 positions matching TRBD2. Germline values: CDR1 MNHEY, CDR2 SMNVEV (reference sequence). The length of the CDR3 is 16 residues. Germline trimming cut 5 bases from V and 5 bases from J; bases unmatched to any gene: 11. In nucleotides, the CDR3 is TGTGCCAGCAGTCCAAGAAGCGGGAGGGCCGTTGAGACCCAGTACTTC. This encodes CASSPRSGRAVETQYF.

This clonotype was counted many times. The V gene is TRBV7-9, the J gene TRBJ2-6; 7 bases are shared with TRBD1. The CDR3 is made up of 17 amino acids. The V gene's germline CDR1 is SEHNR and CDR2 FQNEAQ (reference sequence). With 3 bases clipped from V and 2 bases from J, the junction kept 7 bases outside the gene matches. Here the CDR3 DNA reads TGTGCCAGCAGCTTCCGGGACAGCCAACCTGGGGCCAACGTCCTGACTTTC. Amino acids: CASSFRDSQPGANVLTF.

In its sample, this clonotype was seen many times. The chain carries TRBV6-4 and TRBJ2-3, with 8 bases identical to TRBD1. The J segment lost 1 base and the V segment lost 3 bases, leaving 0 bases of the junction unmatched. From germline, CDR1 is MRHNA and CDR2 SNTAGT. The length of the CDR3 is 14 residues. This CDR3 is CASSETGGTDTQYF. CDR3 nucleotides: TGTGCCAGCAGTGAGACAGGGGGCACAGATACGCAGTATTTT.

The chain links TRBV19 to TRBJ1-6, with 11 bases fitting TRBD1. With V trimmed by 11 bases and J by 9 bases, 6 bases remained unmatched. CDR1 is LNHDA and CDR2 is SQIVND in the germline V gene (reference sequence). This CDR3 has 13 residues. The CDR3 nucleotides read TGTGCCGGAGGACAGGGGGCATCTTCACCCCTCCACTTT. Translated: CAGGQGASSPLHF.

J is TRBJ2-5 and V is TRBV5-4; 10 bases agree with TRBD2. V trimming: 1 base; J trimming: 4 bases; junction bases outside the gene matches: 7. The length of the CDR3 is 16 residues. Germline-derived CDR1 and CDR2 are SGHNT and YYREEE (reference sequence). CDR3 region: CASSLRIAGGVETQYF. The CDR3 coding sequence is TGTGCCAGCAGCTTGCGGATAGCGGGGGGTGTAGAGACCCAGTACTTC.

This clonotype was detected a few times. The genes are TRBV12-3 or TRBV12-4 and TRBJ2-7; 11 nucleotides match TRBD2. The CDR3 has 13 residues. V trimming: 7 bases; J trimming: 6 bases; junction bases outside the gene matches: 5. CDR3 bases: TGTGCCAGCAAGTTACTAGCGGGAGTCGAGCAGTACTTC. Translated, it gives CASKLLAGVEQYF.

This chain connects TRBV5-6 to TRBJ2-1; D perhaps matches TRBD1 (6 bases). Germline lookup yields CDR1 SGHDT and CDR2 YYEEEE. V was cut by 4 bases and J by 3 bases, with 17 bases left in between. The CDR3 loop spans 16 amino acids. The CDR3 DNA reads TGTGCCAGCAGCGGCCCGGGACATGGGGTCTACAATGAGCAGTTCTTC. It is translated as CASSGPGHGVYNEQFF.

In this sample, this clonotype turned up many times. V usage is TRBV7-8 and J usage is TRBJ2-3; TRBD2 matches 10 bases. J was trimmed by 2 bases and V by 4 bases; bases with no gene match: 6. CDR3 size: 16 residues. The germline V gene has CDR1 SGHVS and CDR2 FQNEAQ. CDR3 nucleotide sequence: TGTGCCAGCAGCTCCAGGACTAGCGGAAACACAGATACGCAGTATTTT. Translating it yields CASSSRTSGNTDTQYF.

CDR3 region: CSAPPGSSYNEQFF. The CDR3 region has the DNA TGCAGTGCCCCACCAGGGAGCTCCTACAATGAGCAGTTCTTC. V is TRBV20-1 and J is TRBJ2-1; either TRBD1 or TRBD2 may supply D (5 bases each). CDR3 length: 14 amino acids. Trimming removed 6 bases at V and 0 bases at J, with 12 bases between. CDR1 and CDR2 from the germline V gene are DFQATT and SNEGSKA (reference sequence).

This clonotype appeared a few times. This chain uses TRBV28 with TRBJ2-2; 11 bases map to TRBD2. J gave up 6 bases and V 6 bases, and 12 bases lay outside the gene matches. CDR1 MDHEN and CDR2 SYDVKM come from the germline V gene. The CDR3 has 17 residues. Written as DNA, the CDR3 is TGTGCCAGCAGCTATAAGAGACTAGCGGGATTGTCCGGGGAGCTGTTTTTT. Translating gives CASSYKRLAGLSGELFF.

This clonotype was observed a few times. The chain carries TRBV7-2 and TRBJ2-5, with D perhaps matching TRBD1 (6 bases). The CDR3 totals 14 residues. V was clipped by 6 bases and J by 1 base, with 12 bases between them. The germline V gene has CDR1 SGHTA and CDR2 FQGNSA. The CDR3 sequence: CASRTNRVQETQYF. CDR3 nucleotides: TGTGCCAGCAGAACGAACAGGGTCCAAGAGACCCAGTACTTC.

This clonotype was detected only a few times. The V call is TRBV27, the J call TRBJ1-5; D unresolved. V lost 4 bases and J lost 6, with 10 bases in between. The V gene's germline CDR1 is MNHEY and CDR2 SMNVEV (reference sequence). The CDR3 covers 13 residues. CDR3 residues: CASSWSEGQPQHF. In DNA form, the CDR3 reads TGTGCCAGCAGTTGGTCAGAGGGTCAGCCCCAGCATTTT.

This clonotype was picked up many times. The rearrangement uses TRBV7-2 and TRBJ2-7; 16 bases map to TRBD2. Germline trimming cut 5 bases from V and 5 bases from J; bases unmatched to any gene: 9. CDR1 SGHTA and CDR2 FQGNSA come from the germline V gene. This CDR3 spans 17 amino acids. CDR3 region: CASSPPGTSGRANEQYF. CDR3 in DNA: TGTGCCAGCAGCCCCCCCGGGACTAGCGGGAGGGCCAACGAGCAGTACTTC.